This T cell receptor beta chain was retrieved from a study of CXCR3-negative and CXCR3-positive naive CD8 T cells. Study in general: Collectively, the libraries yielded 130 million or so TRB reads in total, at about 1.5 +/- 0.3 million per library.

All CD8+ T cell subsets were sorted in triplicate at some 300,000 cells each. The naive CD8+ gate required CD45RO-CCR7+CD27+CD95- phenotype. Libraries of TRB cDNA were made by 5' RACE and carried UMIs. For each CDR3 protein, TCRdb gives one entry from its re-call of the 5' RACE reads, without DNA. This sample contains tens of thousands of distinct CDR3 sequences. This CDR3 is 16 amino acids long. Germline V CDR1 and CDR2: MGHRA, YSYEKL. The sequence was collected from a human donor in good health. Some clones in this sample may be carry-over from other donors' samples. The chain is built from TRBV4-1 and TRBJ2-1; lacking DNA, the TRBD1 call made by TCRdb goes unchecked. The sequenced material came from naive CXCR3- CD8+ T cells from blood. The subset was: CD45RO-CCR7+CD27+CD95- naive CD8+ T cells lacking CXCR3 (TNR3-). The CDR3 loop is CASSQVLGQGFNEQFF.